This T cell receptor (beta chain) derives from a study of regulatory dendritic cells for organ transplantation. Study results and caveats: Alloreactive memory CD8+ T cell pools varied considerably between individuals. Naive CD4+ and CD8+ repertoires were highly diverse; memory CD8+ was most oligoclonal.

J lost 0 bases, V lost 4 bases, and 10 bases had no gene match. This CDR3 is built from 17 residues. Looked up from germline, CDR1 is SGHAT and CDR2 is FQNNGV. Sorted subsets were CFSE-labeled and cultured less than 6 days with allogeneic dendritic cells. Naive CD45RA+ and memory CD45RO+ CD4+ or CD8+ T cells were FACS-sorted. Sequenced by immunoSEQ multiplex PCR; TCRdb stores in-frame clones only, minus some. The sample shows about 12,000 clones, about three fifths of them seen only once. In regard to this clone: Its antigen is not identified.

This TCR was recovered from a human donor in good health. The gene calls are TRBV11-2 and TRBJ2-3, with 7 bases identical to TRBD2. Material for sequencing was naive CD8+ T cells from blood cultured with dendritic cells. As for subset: CD45RA+ naive T cells. The CDR3 nucleotides read TGTGCCAGCAGCTACCCTCGGGAGCGGGATAGCACAGATACGCAGTATTTT. Translation gives CASSYPRERDSTDTQYF.